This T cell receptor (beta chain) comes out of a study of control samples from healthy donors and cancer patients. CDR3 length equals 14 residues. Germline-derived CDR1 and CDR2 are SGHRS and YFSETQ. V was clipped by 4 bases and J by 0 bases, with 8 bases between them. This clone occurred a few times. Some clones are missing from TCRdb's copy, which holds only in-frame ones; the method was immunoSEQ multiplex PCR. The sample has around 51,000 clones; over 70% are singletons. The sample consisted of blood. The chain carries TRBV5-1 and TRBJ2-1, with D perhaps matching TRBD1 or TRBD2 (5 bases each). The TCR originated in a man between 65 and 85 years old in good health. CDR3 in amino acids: CASSRDGSYNEQFF. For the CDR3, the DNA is TGCGCCAGCAGCCGGGACGGCTCCTACAATGAGCAGTTCTTC.